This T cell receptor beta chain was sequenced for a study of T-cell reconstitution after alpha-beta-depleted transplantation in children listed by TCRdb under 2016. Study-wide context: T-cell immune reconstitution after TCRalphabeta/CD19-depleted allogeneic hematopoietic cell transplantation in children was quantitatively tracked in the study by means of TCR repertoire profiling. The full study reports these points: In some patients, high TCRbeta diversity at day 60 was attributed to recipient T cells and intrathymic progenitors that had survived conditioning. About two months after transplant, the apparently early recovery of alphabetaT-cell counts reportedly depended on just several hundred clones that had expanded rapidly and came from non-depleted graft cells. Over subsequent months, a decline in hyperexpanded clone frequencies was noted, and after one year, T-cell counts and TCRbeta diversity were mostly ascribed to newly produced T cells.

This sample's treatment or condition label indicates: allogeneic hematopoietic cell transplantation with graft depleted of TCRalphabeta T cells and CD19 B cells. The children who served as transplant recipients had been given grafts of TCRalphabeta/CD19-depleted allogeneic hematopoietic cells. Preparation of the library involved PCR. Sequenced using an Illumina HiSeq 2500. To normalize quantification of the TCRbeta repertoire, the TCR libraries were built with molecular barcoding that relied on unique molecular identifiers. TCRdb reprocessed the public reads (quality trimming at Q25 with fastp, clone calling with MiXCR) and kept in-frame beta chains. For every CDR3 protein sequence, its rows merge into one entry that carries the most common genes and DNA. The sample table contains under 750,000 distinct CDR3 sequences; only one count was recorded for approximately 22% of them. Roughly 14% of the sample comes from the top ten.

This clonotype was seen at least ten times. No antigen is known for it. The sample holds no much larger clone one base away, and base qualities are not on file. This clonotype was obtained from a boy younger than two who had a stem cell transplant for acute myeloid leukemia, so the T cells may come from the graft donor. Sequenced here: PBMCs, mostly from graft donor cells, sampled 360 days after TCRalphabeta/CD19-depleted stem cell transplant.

The nucleotide sequence is TGCAGCGCTAGCGGGGGGACCTTAATCAATGAGCAGTTCTTC. Translated, it reads CSASGGTLINEQFF. The rearranged chain carries TRBV29-1 and TRBJ2-1; 11 bases in between match TRBD2. The CDR3 covers 14 residues, taking in both the cysteine and the phenylalanine. This entry keeps only the CDR3 DNA: 42 bases, framed from base 1. At the junction V is shortened by 7 bases and J by 6 bases; bases outside the gene matches: 8. From the germline V gene, CDR1 is SQVTM and CDR2 is ANQGSEA.